This T cell receptor (beta chain) came from a study of blood T cell repertoires in COVID-19. As for the study in general: Acute and convalescent COVID-19 specimens originated in the United States, Italy and Spain. PBMCs, B-cell-depleted T cells, or T cells provided the cDNA or gDNA that made up the material.

The count of this clone is one. Profiling relied on immunoSEQ multiplex PCR, and the TCRdb table lists in-frame clones only, not all of them. Among some 290,000 clones listed, 81% were seen once. CDR3 length equals 14 residues. Germline CDR1 is SGHKS and CDR2 is YYEKEE (reference sequence). Trimming removed 2 bases at V and 6 bases at J, with 12 bases between. Material: peripheral blood. The V call is TRBV5-5, the J call TRBJ1-5; D ambiguous. The TCR comes from a woman in her sixties with active or convalescent COVID-19. Written as DNA, the CDR3 is TGTGCCAGCAGCTTTGAGGTGAGCCCTCAGCCCCAGCATTTT. Protein product: CASSFEVSPQPQHF.